The TCR beta chain described here comes from a study of CD8 T cells in Susac syndrome. General study points: It was acknowledged in the study that its TCR sequencing and HLA analysis involved a relatively small number of individuals.

Per the germline V gene, CDR1 is SQVTM and CDR2 is ANQGSEA. J was trimmed by 3 bases and V by 6 bases; bases with no gene match: 5. This CDR3 has 14 residues. This clonotype was detected only a few times. Its antigen is not known. Sequencing targeted TCR beta in T cells from blood (CD8+ and CD4+). In contrast to the negatively isolated CD8+ and CD4+ T cells, TEMRA cells were FACS-enriched. With random hexamers, reverse transcription was performed on about 0.45 to 1 ug of RNA. It was immunoSEQ multiplex PCR that amplified TCR beta CDR3 across 54 Vbeta and 13 Jbeta. From the immunoSEQ multiplex PCR reads, TCRdb called clonotypes with MiXCR, one entry per CDR3 protein. The sample records about 300,000 distinct CDR3 sequences, about 90% being singletons.

The clonotype was recovered from a human donor with multiple sclerosis. The chain employs TRBV29-1 and TRBJ2-3, with TRBD1 matching over 11 bases. The sequenced sample consisted of CD4+ T cells from PBMCs. The chain's CDR3 is CSVLDRGRTDTQYF. Written as DNA, the CDR3 is TGCAGCGTCTTGGACAGGGGGCGAACAGATACGCAGTATTTT.